Presented here are 3 T cell receptor beta chains from one specimen sequenced in a study of blood T cell repertoires in COVID-19. Assay used: immunoSEQ multiplex PCR; TCRdb lists only in-frame clones, some missing. The table shows around 330,000 clones, with approximately 90% occurring only once. Source material: PBMCs or T cells enriched from blood (not recorded which). The source of these receptors is a woman between 40 and 55 years old who had recovered from COVID-19.

The V call is TRBV2, the J call TRBJ2-1; D not certain. The V gene lost 8 bases and the J gene lost 4 bases, with 12 bases spanning the gap. Germline V gene lookup returns CDR1 SNHLY and CDR2 FYNNEI. There are 13 residues in the CDR3. CDR3 sequence: CASPSSLYNEQFF. In DNA, the CDR3 is TGTGCCAGCCCATCGTCCCTATACAATGAGCAGTTCTTC. Based on the CDR3 plus reference TRBV2 and TRBJ2-1, the full variable domain is EPEVTQTPSHQVTQMGQEVILRCVPISNHLYFYWYRQILGQKVEFLVSFYNNEISEKSEIFDDQFSVERPDGSNFTLKIRSTKLEDSAMYFCASPSSLYNEQFFGPGTRLTVL.

The chain employs TRBV9 and TRBJ1-4; the D is unclear. Germline assignment: CDR1 SGDLS and CDR2 YYNGEE. With 0 bases removed from V and 4 bases from J, the gap between germline ends came to 16 bases. The CDR3 totals 17 residues. In DNA, the CDR3 is TGTGCCAGCAGCGTAGGAGGTCGGAGTAGTCTTAATGAAAAACTGTTTTTT. Translating gives CASSVGGRSSLNEKLFF. The whole variable domain, remainder taken from reference TRBV9 and TRBJ1-4, is DSGVTQTPKHLITATGQRVTLRCSPRSGDLSVYWYQQSLDQGLQFLIQYYNGEERAKGNILERFSAQQFPDLHSELNLSSLELGDSALYFCASSVGGRSSLNEKLFFGSGTQLSVL.

The rearrangement uses TRBV4-3 and TRBJ2-7; 13 bases align to TRBD2. J lost 3 bases, V lost 1 base, and 6 bases had no gene match. Germline V gene lookup returns CDR1 LGHNA and CDR2 YSLEER. CDR3 length equals 17 residues. The DNA for the CDR3 is TGCGCCAGCAGCCAAGGACTAGCGGGGGGCCGGGGCTACGAGCAGTACTTC. Amino acids: CASSQGLAGGRGYEQYF.